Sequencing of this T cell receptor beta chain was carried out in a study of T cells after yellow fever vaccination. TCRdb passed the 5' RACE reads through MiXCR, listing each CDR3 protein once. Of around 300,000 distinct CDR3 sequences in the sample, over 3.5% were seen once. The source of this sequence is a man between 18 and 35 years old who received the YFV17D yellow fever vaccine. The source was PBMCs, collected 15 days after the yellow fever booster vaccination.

As DNA, the CDR3 is TGCAGTGCTGTACCCCAGGGAACCTTTAACTATGGCTACACCTTC. Protein sequence: CSAVPQGTFNYGYTF. V usage is TRBV20-1 and J usage is TRBJ1-2, with D possibly matching TRBD1 (5 bases). This CDR3 contains 15 residues. The V end was cut by 5 bases, the J end by 1 base, with 17 bases between. Germline loops: CDR1 DFQATT, CDR2 SNEGSKA (reference sequence).